This section outlines one T cell receptor beta chain sequence together with its context. The TCRbeta library incorporated unique molecular identifiers. TCRdb redid the calling of the PCR reads with MiXCR, one entry per CDR3 protein. In the table there are roughly 590,000 distinct CDR3 sequences, approximately 17% of which are singletons. After removal of 4 bases from V and 14 bases from J, the junction contained 16 bases not matched to a gene. Germline-derived CDR1 and CDR2 are DFQATT and SNEGSKA (reference sequence). This CDR3 is built from 13 residues. The data derive from a study of T-cell reconstitution after alpha-beta-depleted transplantation in children.

The chain couples TRBV20-1 to TRBJ2-5, with 7 bases that match TRBD1. This specimen was PBMCs from the stem cell graft donor, taken from the stem cell graft. The TCR originated in a human donor who donated a stem cell graft to a child with acute myeloid leukemia. This chain's CDR3 is CSAMMSFGQANYF. The DNA for the CDR3 is TGCAGTGCTATGATGTCTTTCGGACAGGCCAATTACTTC.